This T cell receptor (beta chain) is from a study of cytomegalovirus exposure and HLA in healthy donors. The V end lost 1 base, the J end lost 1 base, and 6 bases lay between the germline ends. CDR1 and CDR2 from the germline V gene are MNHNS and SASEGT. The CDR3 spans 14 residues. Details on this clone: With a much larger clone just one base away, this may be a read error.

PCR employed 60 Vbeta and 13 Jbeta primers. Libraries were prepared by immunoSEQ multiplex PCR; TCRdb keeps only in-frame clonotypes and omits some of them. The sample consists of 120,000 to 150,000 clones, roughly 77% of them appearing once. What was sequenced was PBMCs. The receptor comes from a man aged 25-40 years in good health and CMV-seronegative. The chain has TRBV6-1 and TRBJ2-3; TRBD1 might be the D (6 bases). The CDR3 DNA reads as TGTGCCAGCAGTGAAGAGGGGGGCACAGATACGCAGTATTTT. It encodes CASSEEGGTDTQYF.